Below, 7 T cell receptor beta chains from the same sample are listed, as sequenced in a study of T cell changes during pregnancy in multiple sclerosis. Clones were read by immunoSEQ multiplex PCR, and TCRdb kept only the in-frame ones, dropping some. The sample has roughly 30,000 clones; less than 95% are singletons. Sequences were derived from CD8+ T cells from peripheral blood mononuclear cells, sampled in the second trimester of pregnancy. Receptors originate from a female donor with multiple sclerosis, enrolled in a pregnancy study.

The J gene is TRBJ2-2, the V gene TRBV9; tentative D call: TRBD2 (6 bases). Germline V gives CDR1 SGDLS, CDR2 YYNGEE. CDR3 length equals 15 residues. The V end was cut by 4 bases, the J end by 4 bases, with 14 bases between. CDR3 nucleotide sequence: TGTGCCAGCAGCATTAGCCCCGGGGGCACCGGGGAGCTGTTTTTT. Residues: CASSISPGGTGELFF.

The chain employs TRBV4-1 and TRBJ2-3; 10 bases map to TRBD2. V shed 1 base and J 1 base; nucleotides not matched to a gene: 5. This CDR3 is 17 amino acids long. From germline, CDR1 is MGHRA and CDR2 YSYEKL. The CDR3 DNA follows: TGCGCCAGCAGCCAAGGCTACGGGACTAGCGGCACAGATACGCAGTATTTT. Translated: CASSQGYGTSGTDTQYF.

The chain uses TRBV28 and TRBJ2-4; D is perhaps TRBD1 (6 bases). This CDR3 has 14 residues. From germline, CDR1 is MDHEN and CDR2 SYDVKM. Trimming took off 2 bases at V and 8 bases at J, with 13 bases between the two ends. CDR3 residues: CASSLVAPGDIQYF. The CDR3 DNA follows: TGTGCCAGCAGTTTAGTAGCACCAGGGGACATTCAGTACTTC.

This rearrangement joins TRBV10-2 to TRBJ2-7; tentatively, D is TRBD1 (6 bases). The CDR3 length is 15 residues. V dropped 7 bases and J dropped 0 bases, with 16 bases sitting between them. CDR1 is WSHSY and CDR2 is SAAADI in the germline V gene. This chain's CDR3 is CASTSRGDSSYEQYF. DNA for the CDR3: TGCGCCAGCACTAGCAGGGGTGACAGCTCCTACGAGCAGTACTTC.

This clone showed up just once. The chain joins TRBV5-6 to TRBJ2-1, with D tentatively TRBD2 (6 bases). From germline, CDR1 is SGHDT and CDR2 YYEEEE. V lost 2 bases and J lost 8, with 17 bases in between. The CDR3 consists of 15 residues. The CDR3 region has the DNA TGTGCCAGCAGCTTTCGCGGGAATGTGGGGGATGAGCAGTTCTTC. Translation gives CASSFRGNVGDEQFF.

In nucleotides, the CDR3 is TGTGCCTGGAGTTCGACAGGCCCTTACGAGCAGTACTTC. Translation: CAWSSTGPYEQYF. This chain links TRBV30 with TRBJ2-7; D may be TRBD1 (6 bases). The V gene lost 2 bases and the J gene lost 4 bases, with 12 bases spanning the gap. The CDR3 sequence is 13 residues long. Looked up from germline, CDR1 is GTSNPN and CDR2 is SVGIG (reference sequence).

The chain uses TRBV5-1 and TRBJ2-2, with D perhaps TRBD2 (5 bases). This CDR3 has 17 amino acids. Germline V CDR1 and CDR2: SGHRS, YFSETQ. V shed 0 bases and J shed 4 bases, with 16 bases lying between them. This CDR3 reads CASSLELIASFTGELFF. The CDR3 DNA reads as TGCGCCAGCAGCTTGGAATTAATCGCTAGCTTCACCGGGGAGCTGTTTTTT. Full variable domain (missing parts from reference TRBV5-1 and TRBJ2-2): KAGVTQTPRYLIKTRGQQVTLSCSPISGHRSVSWYQQTPGQGLQFLFEYFSETQRNKGNFPGRFSGRQFSNSRSEMNVSTLELGDSALYLCASSLELIASFTGELFFGEGSRLTVL.